This T cell receptor beta chain was recovered during a study of graft-versus-host responses after intestinal transplantation. The method was immunoSEQ multiplex PCR; TCRdb's version includes in-frame clones alone and lacks a portion of them. Among about 28,000 clones listed, about four fifths were seen once. In regard to this clone: Its antigen is still unknown.

Deletions cut 2 bases from V and 8 bases from J, with 13 bases between. The CDR3 runs to 14 residues. CDR1 is SGHTA, CDR2 FQGTGA, per germline. The chain employs TRBV7-3 and TRBJ2-1, with D perhaps matching TRBD1 (6 bases). This sequence originates from a human donor who received an intestinal transplant. Sequenced here: unstimulated CD8+ T cells sorted from spleen or lymph node cells, sampled before intestinal transplant. This CDR3 reads CASSLVGQGDEQFF. DNA of the CDR3: TGTGCCAGCAGCTTAGTGGGACAAGGCGATGAGCAGTTCTTC.